One sample yielded the 8 T cell receptor beta chains listed below, sequenced in a study of T cells after yellow fever vaccination. TCRdb called the 5' RACE reads again in MiXCR, with one record for every CDR3 protein. The data hold about 210,000 distinct CDR3 sequences, with over 6.5% observed a single time. Sequenced here: CD4+ T cells sorted from PBMCs, sampled on the day of the yellow fever booster vaccination. Receptors were obtained from a man aged 30 to 39 who received the YFV17D yellow fever vaccine.

The chain recombines TRBV4-3 with TRBJ2-3, with 7 bases matching TRBD2. CDR3 length: 15 amino acids. After removal of 8 bases from V and 0 bases from J, the junction contained 8 bases not matched to a gene. Germline loops: CDR1 LGHNA, CDR2 YSLEER. The chain's CDR3 is CASRPSGTSTDTQYF. In nucleotides, the CDR3 is TGCGCCAGCCGCCCCAGCGGGACTAGCACAGATACGCAGTATTTT.

This clonotype was picked up a small number of times. J is TRBJ2-5 and V is TRBV7-2; no clear D gene. In germline, CDR1 is SGHTA, CDR2 FQGNSA. CDR3 size: 12 residues. V shed 2 bases and J shed 6 bases, with 7 bases lying between them. DNA of the CDR3: TGTGCCAGCAGCTTACTCCTCAAGACCCAGTACTTC. This sequence encodes CASSLLLKTQYF.

This clonotype was seen ten or more times. The rearrangement uses TRBV5-6 and TRBJ2-3; D remains unclear. V lost 1 base and J 6 bases, leaving 18 bases between the germline ends. CDR1 and CDR2 (germline): SGHDT, YYEEEE. The CDR3 contains 16 residues. The CDR3 DNA reads TGTGCCAGCAGCTTGTGGGTCCCACGAGGAGCCGATACGCAGTATTTT. Its protein product is CASSLWVPRGADTQYF.

Many counts were recorded for this clonotype. The V and J genes are TRBV6-5 and TRBJ2-4; 10 bases fit TRBD2. The length of the CDR3 is 12 residues. After removal of 4 bases from V and 16 bases from J, the junction contained 7 bases not matched to a gene. In germline, CDR1 is MNHEY, CDR2 SVGAGI. CDR3 loop: CASSSGAGGPYF. Written as DNA, the CDR3 is TGTGCCAGCAGTTCTGGAGCGGGAGGGCCCTACTTC.

This clonotype has only a few counts. This rearrangement joins TRBV7-2 to TRBJ2-3; no reliable D call. The CDR3 runs 14 residues. V lost 4 bases to trimming and J lost 2 bases, with 10 bases between them. Germline V CDR1 and CDR2: SGHTA, FQGNSA. CDR3 DNA: TGTGCCAGCAGCTACGTCTCATACACAGATACGCAGTATTTT. Translated, it gives CASSYVSYTDTQYF.

The chain recombines TRBV19 with TRBJ1-5; no definite D call. With 4 bases removed from V and 0 bases from J, the gap between germline ends came to 19 bases. CDR3 length: 18 residues. Germline V gene sequence: CDR1 LNHDA, CDR2 SQIVND (reference sequence). CDR3 loop: CASSKIMQEDDSNQPQHF. The CDR3 DNA sequence: TGTGCCAGTAGTAAAATCATGCAAGAAGATGATAGCAATCAGCCCCAGCATTTT.

There are many counts of this clonotype. This chain links TRBV12-3 or TRBV12-4 with TRBJ2-1; weak D call: TRBD2 (6 bases). Trimming took off 1 base at V and 4 bases at J, with 11 bases between the two ends. The CDR3 runs 15 residues. The CDR3 region is CASSLGLASYNEQFF. The CDR3 DNA is TGTGCCAGCAGTTTAGGCCTAGCGTCTTACAATGAGCAGTTCTTC.

This CDR3 reads CASSLSGLSQPQHF. The CDR3 region has the DNA TGTGCCAGCAGCTTGTCGGGGCTGAGTCAGCCCCAGCATTTT. The genes are TRBV5-6 and TRBJ1-5; TRBD1 might be the D (5 bases). The V end lost 1 base, the J end lost 6 bases, and 11 bases lay between the germline ends. The CDR3 length is 14 residues. Germline assignment: CDR1 SGHDT and CDR2 YYEEEE.